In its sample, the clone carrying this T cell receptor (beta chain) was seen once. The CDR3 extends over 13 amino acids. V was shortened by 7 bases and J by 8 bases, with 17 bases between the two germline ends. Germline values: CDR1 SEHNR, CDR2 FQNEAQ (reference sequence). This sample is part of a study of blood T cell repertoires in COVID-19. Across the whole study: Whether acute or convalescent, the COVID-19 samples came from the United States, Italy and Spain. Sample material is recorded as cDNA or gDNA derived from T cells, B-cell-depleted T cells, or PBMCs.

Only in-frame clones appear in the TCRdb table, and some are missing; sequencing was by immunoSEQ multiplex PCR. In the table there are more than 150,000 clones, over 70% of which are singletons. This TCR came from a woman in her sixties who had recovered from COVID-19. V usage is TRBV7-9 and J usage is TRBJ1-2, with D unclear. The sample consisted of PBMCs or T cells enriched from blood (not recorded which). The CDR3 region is CASTERQDKGYTF. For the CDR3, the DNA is TGTGCCAGCACCGAAAGGCAGGATAAGGGCTACACCTTC.